What follows are 5 T cell receptor beta chains derived from one specimen sequenced in a study of shared clonotypes between healthy human individuals. Sequencing used immunoSEQ multiplex PCR; TCRdb keeps in-frame clones, though not all of them. Of over 1.5 million clones in the sample, under 99% were seen once. Material for sequencing was naive CD4+ T cells sorted from blood. Subset in this sample: CD45RA+ positively selected. The receptors originated from a man younger than 40 in good health.

The chain joins TRBV4-1 to TRBJ2-7, with D unresolved. The V gene lost 0 bases and the J gene lost 2 bases, with 8 bases spanning the gap. The CDR3 has 14 amino acids. Germline CDR1 and CDR2: MGHRA and YSYEKL. CDR3 coding DNA: TGCGCCAGCAGCCAAGACAAGCCGCCCTACGAGCAGTACTTC. This codes for CASSQDKPPYEQYF.

Note on this clone: This CDR3 is also generated by other DNA sequences in the sample. The chain recombines TRBV2 with TRBJ2-5; a weak D match, TRBD1 (6 bases). The germline V gene encodes CDR1 SNHLY and CDR2 FYNNEI. The CDR3 runs 13 residues. V was shortened by 4 bases and J by 4 bases, with 10 bases between the two germline ends. The CDR3 DNA reads as TGTGCCAGCAGTGCGACAGGCCCAGAGACCCAGTACTTC. Its translation: CASSATGPETQYF. Full variable domain (remainder filled in from reference TRBV2 and TRBJ2-5): EPEVTQTPSHQVTQMGQEVILRCVPISNHLYFYWYRQILGQKVEFLVSFYNNEISEKSEIFDDQFSVERPDGSNFTLKIRSTKLEDSAMYFCASSATGPETQYFGPGTRLLVL.

J is TRBJ2-3 and V is TRBV11-3; D might be TRBD2 (7 bases). Germline values: CDR1 SGHNT, CDR2 YENEEA. The V gene lost 3 bases and the J gene lost 6 bases, with 19 bases spanning the gap. This CDR3 spans 16 amino acids. The CDR3 is CASSFGGGGRSDTQYF. The CDR3, as DNA: TGTGCCAGCAGCTTCGGCGGGGGCGGTAGAAGTGATACGCAGTATTTT.

This clone showed up just once. J is TRBJ2-5 and V is TRBV27, with 9 bases fitting TRBD2. The J segment lost 1 base and the V segment lost 5 bases, leaving 8 bases of the junction unmatched. Germline V lookup: CDR1 MNHEY, CDR2 SMNVEV (reference sequence). The CDR3 is made up of 16 amino acids. For the CDR3, the DNA is TGTGCCAGCAGTAGCCAGAGCGGGAGGCCCCAAGAGACCCAGTACTTC. Translating gives CASSSQSGRPQETQYF.

The rearrangement uses TRBV14 and TRBJ2-1, with 11 positions matching TRBD2. This CDR3 is built from 19 residues. Trimming removed 0 bases from V and 7 bases from J; junction bases left unmatched: 14. From germline, CDR1 is SGHDN and CDR2 FVKESK. CDR3 nucleotide sequence: TGTGCCAGCAGCCAAGACGGTAGGCTAGCGGGAGGTGGTGGTAATGAGCAGTTCTTC. It encodes CASSQDGRLAGGGGNEQFF.